Following are 29 T cell receptor beta chains from one sample sequenced in a study of identical twins. One entry per CDR3 protein, called by TCRdb with MiXCR from the 5' RACE reads. The sample records some 690,000 distinct CDR3 sequences, roughly 20% being singletons. The same sample was also used in a study of T cells expressing NK-cell markers.

The sequenced sample was PBMCs. All receptors derive from a woman aged 18-29 years in good health.

Only one count was recorded for this clonotype. This sequence may be a read error, since a much larger clone differs from it by one base. The chain links TRBV3-1 to TRBJ2-7; tentatively, D is TRBD1 (6 bases). The CDR3 totals 15 residues. Per germline, CDR1 LGHDT and CDR2 YNNKEL (reference sequence). CDR3 sequence reads: CASSHGQMGSHEQYF. DNA of the CDR3: TGTGCCAGCAGCCACGGACAGATGGGCTCCCACGAGCAGTACTTC.

In its sample, this clonotype was seen a few times. V usage is TRBV12-3 or TRBV12-4 and J usage is TRBJ2-7; D possibly matches TRBD1 or TRBD2 (5 bases each). V was trimmed by 0 bases and J by 2 bases, leaving 11 bases between them. The CDR3 has 15 amino acids. The DNA of the CDR3 is TGTGCCAGCAGTTTAGCGCGTCTGGGGGCCTACGAGCAGTACTTC. Its translation: CASSLARLGAYEQYF.

This clonotype was seen a few times. The chain links TRBV18 to TRBJ2-2, with D perhaps TRBD1 or TRBD2 (5 bases each). V lost 6 bases to trimming and J lost 7 bases, with 15 bases between them. The germline V gene encodes CDR1 KGHSH and CDR2 LQKENI. The CDR3 totals 14 residues. CDR3 bases: TGTGCCAGCTCCCCCGAGGGACCCATCGGGGAGCTGTTTTTT. Its protein product is CASSPEGPIGELFF.

The chain is built from TRBV9 and TRBJ2-7; D is perhaps TRBD1 or TRBD2 (5 bases each). Germline CDR1 SGDLS, CDR2 YYNGEE. CDR3 size: 14 residues. Trimming stripped 2 bases from V and 3 bases from J, with 12 bases between. The CDR3 DNA is TGTGCCAGCAGCGTCCGGGACGTTAGCTACGAGCAGTACTTC. This codes for CASSVRDVSYEQYF.

This clonotype has a count of ten or more. CDR3 DNA: TGCAGTGCTAGACAAGACAGGGAGCACCGGCAGTACTTC. Its translation is CSARQDREHRQYF. This chain connects TRBV20-1 to TRBJ2-7, with TRBD1 matching over 7 bases. CDR1 is DFQATT, CDR2 SNEGSKA, per germline (reference sequence). This CDR3 contains 13 residues. The ends lost 2 bases at V and 9 bases at J; junction bases unmatched: 10.

The table lists this clonotype with a few counts. The V and J genes are TRBV6-5 and TRBJ2-7; 9 bases map to TRBD2. The CDR3 consists of 15 residues. Germline CDR1 and CDR2: MNHEY and SVGAGI. V gave up 0 bases and J gave up 4 bases; unmatched junction bases: 4. For the CDR3, the DNA is TGTGCCAGCAGTTACTCCCTAGCGGGACCTTACGAGCAGTACTTC. The encoded protein is CASSYSLAGPYEQYF.

The chain is built from TRBV4-3 and TRBJ2-1; 8 bases align to TRBD2. CDR3 length equals 15 residues. V gave up 6 bases and J gave up 6 bases; unmatched junction bases: 10. Looked up from germline, CDR1 is LGHNA and CDR2 is YSLEER. CDR3 sequence (DNA): TGCGCCAGCAGTGGGCAGCGGGAGAGGGGCAATGAGCAGTTCTTC. It encodes CASSGQRERGNEQFF.

The chain has TRBV7-9 and TRBJ2-3; the D is unclear. V was pared by 11 bases and J by 3 bases, with 12 bases between. CDR1 is SEHNR, CDR2 FQNEAQ, per germline (reference sequence). The CDR3 totals 12 residues. The CDR3: CAHDKGTDTQYF. The CDR3 nucleotides read TGTGCCCATGATAAGGGAACAGATACGCAGTATTTT. Supplemented by reference TRBV7-9 and TRBJ2-3, the full variable domain reads DTGVSQNPRHKITKRGQNVTFRCDPISEHNRLYWYRQTLGQGPEFLTYFQNEAQLEKSRLLSDRFSAERPKGSFSTLEIQRTEQGDSAMYLCAHDKGTDTQYFGPGTRLTVL.

The genes are TRBV7-2 and TRBJ2-1; 14 bases agree with TRBD2. V gave up 6 bases and J gave up 8 bases; unmatched junction bases: 6. The CDR3 length is 15 residues. Germline lookup yields CDR1 SGHTA and CDR2 FQGNSA. The CDR3: CASSRTSGRFDEQFF. The CDR3 nucleotides are TGTGCCAGCAGTCGGACTAGCGGGAGGTTTGATGAGCAGTTCTTC.

This clonotype was seen ten or more times. This chain joins TRBV10-3 and TRBJ2-2, with no clear D. CDR3 length: 15 amino acids. CDR1 is ENHRY and CDR2 is SYGVKD in the germline V gene. V was cut by 2 bases and J by 2 bases, with 9 bases left in between. The CDR3 DNA sequence: TGTGCCATCAGTGAGGAGGAGCCTAACACCGGGGAGCTGTTTTTT. This sequence encodes CAISEEEPNTGELFF.

The chain is built from TRBV9 and TRBJ2-1, with D perhaps TRBD1 (6 bases). Germline CDR1 SGDLS, CDR2 YYNGEE. The CDR3 runs 13 residues. V lost 0 bases and J lost 8, with 9 bases in between. CDR3 loop: CASSVGPGDEQFF. Written as DNA, the CDR3 is TGTGCCAGCAGCGTAGGCCCAGGGGATGAGCAGTTCTTC. The complete variable domain, with remaining parts taken from reference TRBV9 and TRBJ2-1, reads DSGVTQTPKHLITATGQRVTLRCSPRSGDLSVYWYQQSLDQGLQFLIQYYNGEERAKGNILERFSAQQFPDLHSELNLSSLELGDSALYFCASSVGPGDEQFFGPGTRLTVL.

This sequence joins TRBV9 and TRBJ2-2, with D uncertain. Germline CDR1 reads SGDLS; CDR2 reads YYNGEE. Trimming cost V 4 bases and J 2 bases, with 12 bases left between them. The CDR3 length is 15 residues. DNA for the CDR3: TGTGCCAGCAGCCCTATTCCCGGTAACACCGGGGAGCTGTTTTTT. This sequence encodes CASSPIPGNTGELFF.

Concerning this clonotype itself: A junction boundary mismatches the germline segment, possibly from a read error. The chain combines TRBV7-2 with TRBJ2-7, with D possibly matching TRBD2 (6 bases). Germline-derived CDR1 and CDR2 are SGHTA and FQGNSA. CDR3 length equals 14 residues. The CDR3 protein is CANSLGLIAREQYF. The DNA of the CDR3 is TGTGCCAACAGCTTAGGACTAATTGCGCGCGAGCAGTACTTC.

The genes are TRBV20-1 and TRBJ2-1, with 8 bases matching TRBD2. This CDR3 is 13 amino acids long. CDR1 is DFQATT, CDR2 SNEGSKA, per germline (reference sequence). V dropped 5 bases and J dropped 9; count of bases not matched to a gene: 9. DNA of the CDR3: TGCAGTGCTCTAGGACTAGCCGGCTTTGAGCAGTTCTTC. Amino acids: CSALGLAGFEQFF.

Many counts were recorded for this clonotype. This chain connects TRBV12-3 or TRBV12-4 to TRBJ2-1, with D perhaps given as TRBD1 or TRBD2 (5 bases each). The CDR3 covers 14 residues. V was trimmed by 7 bases and J by 5 bases, leaving 15 bases between them. CDR3 sequence reads: CASTPERGNNEQFF. As DNA, the CDR3 is TGTGCCAGCACCCCGGAGAGGGGCAACAATGAGCAGTTCTTC.

There are many counts of this clonotype. This chain connects TRBV12-3 or TRBV12-4 to TRBJ1-1, with D uncertain. V lost 3 bases and J 12 bases, leaving 11 bases between the germline ends. This CDR3 comprises 11 residues. The CDR3 nucleotides are TGTGCCAGCAGTTTTAGCCGGGATTCTTTCTTT. Its protein product is CASSFSRDSFF.

This clonotype was observed many times. This chain links TRBV20-1 with TRBJ1-1, with D perhaps TRBD1 (5 bases). The CDR3 runs 15 residues. Trimming left V 4 bases short and J 4 bases short, with 19 bases between. CDR1 and CDR2 (germline): DFQATT, SNEGSKA (reference sequence). In DNA, the CDR3 is TGCAGTGCTACCCCCCGCACGGGGGTTGGCACTGAAGCTTTCTTT. Translating it yields CSATPRTGVGTEAFF.

The V call is TRBV7-9, the J call TRBJ2-2, with TRBD2 matching over 7 bases. V was pared by 3 bases and J by 6 bases, with 4 bases of the junction left unmatched. This CDR3 has 14 amino acids. Germline loops: CDR1 SEHNR, CDR2 FQNEAQ (reference sequence). The DNA for the CDR3 is TGTGCCAGCAGCTTTGGGGAGGGATCCGGGGAGCTGTTTTTT. Amino acid sequence: CASSFGEGSGELFF.

This clonotype has more than one count but fewer than ten. The V call is TRBV5-1, the J call TRBJ1-6; D not certain. The V and J ends lost 3 bases and 0 bases respectively, with 13 bases between them. The CDR3 has 17 residues. CDR1 is SGHRS, CDR2 YFSETQ, per germline. CDR3 DNA: TGCGCCAGCAGCTCAACTGAGTCGAGCTCCTATAATTCACCCCTCCACTTT. The encoded protein is CASSSTESSSYNSPLHF.

This clonotype was detected a few times. This chain joins TRBV20-1 and TRBJ2-5; D gene ambiguous. V was cut by 3 bases and J by 5 bases, with 16 bases left in between. The CDR3 totals 14 residues. CDR1 is DFQATT, CDR2 SNEGSKA, per germline (reference sequence). The CDR3 DNA is TGCAGTGCTAGGGGGTCGCGCTTGGGGGAGACCCAGTACTTC. Translating it yields CSARGSRLGETQYF.

This clonotype has only a few counts. The V call is TRBV20-1, the J call TRBJ2-7; tentatively, D is TRBD1 (6 bases). The V and J ends lost 5 bases and 0 bases respectively, with 14 bases between them. Germline values: CDR1 DFQATT, CDR2 SNEGSKA (reference sequence). The CDR3 consists of 14 residues. The CDR3 DNA reads TGCAGTGCTTCCCGGGACACCAACTCCTACGAGCAGTACTTC. Residues: CSASRDTNSYEQYF.

This clonotype was seen only a few times. DNA of the CDR3: TGCGCCAGCAGCTTGTTAAGTGGCGATCAAGAGACCCAGTACTTC. Translation gives CASSLLSGDQETQYF. The chain carries TRBV5-1 and TRBJ2-5; D is uncertain. The V end was cut by 1 base, the J end by 2 bases, with 12 bases between. The V gene's germline CDR1 is SGHRS and CDR2 YFSETQ. The CDR3 length is 15 residues.

This clonotype was observed a handful of times. This chain links TRBV6-5 with TRBJ2-3; D may be TRBD1 (5 bases). In germline, CDR1 is MNHEY, CDR2 SVGAGI. The CDR3 sequence is 17 residues long. Trimming pared 0 bases from V and 3 bases from J, leaving 16 bases between. The CDR3 reads CASSYSNRGLGTDTQYF. The CDR3 DNA reads as TGTGCCAGCAGTTACTCTAATAGGGGCCTGGGGACAGATACGCAGTATTTT.

V and J are TRBV30 and TRBJ2-1; 9 bases line up with TRBD2. This CDR3 has 14 amino acids. With V trimmed by 0 bases and J by 7 bases, 4 bases remained unmatched. The germline CDR1 and CDR2 sequences are GTSNPN and SVGIG (reference sequence). The CDR3 is CAWSVGGGGNEQFF. In nucleotides, the CDR3 is TGTGCCTGGAGTGTAGGCGGGGGGGGGAATGAGCAGTTCTTC.

The sample holds a few counts of this clonotype. This chain uses TRBV20-1 with TRBJ2-1; the match to TRBD2 covers 10 bases. The V segment lost 3 bases and the J segment 3 bases; nucleotides outside the gene matches: 2. The CDR3 sequence is 14 residues long. Germline V gene data show CDR1 as DFQATT and CDR2 as SNEGSKA (reference sequence). DNA of the CDR3: TGCAGTGCTAGGAGGACTAGCGGCTACAATGAGCAGTTCTTC. Residues: CSARRTSGYNEQFF.

The chain has TRBV6-1 and TRBJ2-7; TRBD1 is a possible D gene (7 bases). CDR3 length: 15 residues. Per germline, CDR1 MNHNS and CDR2 SASEGT. The V end was cut by 6 bases, the J end by 7 bases, with 22 bases between. CDR3 in DNA: TGTGCCAGCAGCCGAACAGGGGCGGGGTGGGGTGAGCAGTACTTC. Protein: CASSRTGAGWGEQYF.

The V gene is TRBV4-3, the J gene TRBJ2-4; D call uncertain. The length of the CDR3 is 15 residues. Trimming shortened V by 1 base and J by 2 bases, and 9 bases separated the two germline ends. The V gene's germline CDR1 is LGHNA and CDR2 YSLEER. The CDR3 coding sequence is TGCGCCAGCAGCCAAGTTAAGGGTACCAAAAACATTCAGTACTTC. Its protein is CASSQVKGTKNIQYF.

This clonotype turned up a few times. This CDR3 reads CASSLATSGSSDTQYF. CDR3 DNA: TGCGCCAGCAGCTTGGCTACTAGCGGGAGTTCGGATACGCAGTATTTT. The rearrangement links TRBV5-1 to TRBJ2-3; 11 bases agree with TRBD2. This CDR3 contains 16 residues. With 0 bases clipped from V and 6 bases from J, the junction kept 6 bases outside the gene matches. Germline lookup yields CDR1 SGHRS and CDR2 YFSETQ.

This clonotype was picked up many times. The chain carries TRBV12-3 or TRBV12-4 and TRBJ2-7; D tentatively fits TRBD1 or TRBD2 (6 bases each). Trimming left V 2 bases short and J 7 bases short, with 12 bases between. This CDR3 comprises 13 residues. The CDR3 bases are TGTGCCAGCAGTTTACCGGGGGCGGGGGAGCAGTACTTC. Its translation: CASSLPGAGEQYF.